This T cell receptor (beta chain) originates from a study of shared T cell receptors in the human thymus. Here immunoSEQ multiplex PCR was the method, and the copy in TCRdb shows in-frame clones only, minus some. Here the sample spans about 660,000 clones, roughly 90% being singletons. As for this clone: Other DNA sequences of this sample code for an identical CDR3.

CDR1 SGHDT and CDR2 YYEEEE come from the germline V gene. This CDR3 is 16 amino acids long. With V trimmed by 0 bases and J by 4 bases, 3 bases remained unmatched. Separately, the same data were catalogued under a study of human thymus T cells. As that report states: Resected material from corrective heart surgery provided the thymus tissue analysed. Blood and thymic repertoires both appeared biased in V and J gene usage. Unrelated individuals had highly overlapping thymic repertoires, as reported in related research.

The receptor comes from a boy less than two years old with a congenital heart defect. The sample comprised thymocytes. The chain employs TRBV5-6 and TRBJ2-7; 14 bases agree with TRBD2. DNA for the CDR3: TGTGCCAGCAGCTTGGTGGGACTAGCGGGAGATTACGAGCAGTACTTC. Its translation is CASSLVGLAGDYEQYF.